This T cell receptor beta chain was identified during a study of cytomegalovirus exposure and HLA in healthy donors. PCR involved 60 Vbeta and 13 Jbeta primers. Per the original data handling: The authors later counted roughly 76 million unique TCR beta chains, roughly 10 million of them shared. The table came from immunoSEQ multiplex PCR; TCRdb's copy has only in-frame clones and leaves some out. D and trimming come from the DNA, and the V and J calls and clone size come from that table. The sample shows more than 65,000 clones, around 79% of them seen only once. Per the germline V gene, CDR1 is SGDLS and CDR2 is YYNGEE. V lost 2 bases to trimming and J lost 2 bases; unmatched junction nucleotides: 2. This CDR3 region has 15 residues. To note about this clone: Its antigen is not identified.

Study-wide results and limits: Altogether, 164 TCR beta chains were recorded as cytomegalovirus-associated.

The receptor was derived from a man aged 18 to 29 in good health and CMV-seropositive. Source material: PBMCs. The chain couples TRBV9 to TRBJ2-1, with 9 bases aligning to TRBD2. CDR3 DNA: TGTGCCAGCAGCGTTAGCGGGAGCCCCTACAATGAGCAGTTCTTC. Amino acid sequence: CASSVSGSPYNEQFF.